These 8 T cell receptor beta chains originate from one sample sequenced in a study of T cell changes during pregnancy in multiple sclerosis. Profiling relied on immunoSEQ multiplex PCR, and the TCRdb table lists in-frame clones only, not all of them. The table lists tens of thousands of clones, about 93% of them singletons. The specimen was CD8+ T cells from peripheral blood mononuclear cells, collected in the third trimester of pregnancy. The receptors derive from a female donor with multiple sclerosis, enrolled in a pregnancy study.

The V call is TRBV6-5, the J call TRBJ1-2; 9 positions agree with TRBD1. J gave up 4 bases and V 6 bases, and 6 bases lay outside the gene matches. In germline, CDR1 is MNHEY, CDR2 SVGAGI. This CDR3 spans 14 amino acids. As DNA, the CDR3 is TGTGCCAGCAGATCCGGGACAGGGCCCTATGGCTACACCTTC. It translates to CASRSGTGPYGYTF.

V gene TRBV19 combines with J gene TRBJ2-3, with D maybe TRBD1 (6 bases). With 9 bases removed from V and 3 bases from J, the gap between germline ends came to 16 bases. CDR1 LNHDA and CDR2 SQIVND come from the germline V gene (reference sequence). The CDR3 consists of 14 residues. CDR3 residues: CASTQDRRTDTQYF. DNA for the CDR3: TGTGCCAGCACCCAAGACAGGCGGACAGATACGCAGTATTTT.

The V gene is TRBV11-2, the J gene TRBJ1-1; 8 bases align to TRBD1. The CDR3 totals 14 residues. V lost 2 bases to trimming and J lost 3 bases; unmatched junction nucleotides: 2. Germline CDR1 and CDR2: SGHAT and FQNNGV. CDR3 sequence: CASSLQGADTEAFF. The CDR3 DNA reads TGTGCCAGCAGCTTACAGGGGGCGGACACTGAAGCTTTCTTT.

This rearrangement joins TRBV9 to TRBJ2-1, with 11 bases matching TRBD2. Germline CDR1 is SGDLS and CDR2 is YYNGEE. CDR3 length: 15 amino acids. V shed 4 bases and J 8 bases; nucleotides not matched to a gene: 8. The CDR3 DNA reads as TGTGCCAGCAGCCAGACTAGCGGGGTCTTCGATGAGCAGTTCTTC. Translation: CASSQTSGVFDEQFF.

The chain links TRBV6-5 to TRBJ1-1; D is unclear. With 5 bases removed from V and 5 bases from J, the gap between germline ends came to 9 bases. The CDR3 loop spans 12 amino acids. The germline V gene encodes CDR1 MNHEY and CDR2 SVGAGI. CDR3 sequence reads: CASSPGYTEAFF. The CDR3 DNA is TGTGCCAGCAGTCCCGGGTATACTGAAGCTTTCTTT.

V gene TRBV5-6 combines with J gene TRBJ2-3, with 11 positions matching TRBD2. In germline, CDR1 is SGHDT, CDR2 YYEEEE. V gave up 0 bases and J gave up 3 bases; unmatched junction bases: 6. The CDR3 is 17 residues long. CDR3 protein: CASSLDLASGRTDTQYF. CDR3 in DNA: TGTGCCAGCAGCTTGGATCTCGCTAGCGGGAGGACAGATACGCAGTATTTT.

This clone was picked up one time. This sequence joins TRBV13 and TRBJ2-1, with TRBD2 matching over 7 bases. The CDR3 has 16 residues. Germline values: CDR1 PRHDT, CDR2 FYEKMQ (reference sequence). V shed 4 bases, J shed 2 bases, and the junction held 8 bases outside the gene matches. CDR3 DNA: TGTGCCAGCAGCTCCCCGGCGGGAGACACCTACAATGAGCAGTTCTTC. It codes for CASSSPAGDTYNEQFF.

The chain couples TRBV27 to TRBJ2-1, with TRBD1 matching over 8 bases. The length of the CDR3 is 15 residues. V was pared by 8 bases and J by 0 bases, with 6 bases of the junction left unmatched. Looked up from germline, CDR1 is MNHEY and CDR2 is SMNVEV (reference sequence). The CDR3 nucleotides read TGTGCCAGCGCTCCAGGGACAGGCTCCTACAATGAGCAGTTCTTC. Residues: CASAPGTGSYNEQFF.